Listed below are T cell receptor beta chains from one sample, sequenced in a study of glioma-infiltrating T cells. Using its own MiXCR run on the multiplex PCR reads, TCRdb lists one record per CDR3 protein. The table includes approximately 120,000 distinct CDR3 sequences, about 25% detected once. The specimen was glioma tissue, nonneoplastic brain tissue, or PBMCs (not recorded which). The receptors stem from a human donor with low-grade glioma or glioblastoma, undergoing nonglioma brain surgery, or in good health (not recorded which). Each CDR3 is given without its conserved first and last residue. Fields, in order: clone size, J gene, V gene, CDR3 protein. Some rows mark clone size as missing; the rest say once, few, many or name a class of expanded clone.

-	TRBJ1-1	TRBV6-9	ASSCQGTTEEY
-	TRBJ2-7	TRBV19	ASSIGGQGLGEQY
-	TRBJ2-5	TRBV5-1	ASSLGLDSGTQY
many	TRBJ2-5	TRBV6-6	ASSYATGAETQY
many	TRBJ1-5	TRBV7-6	ASSLTGTQPQH
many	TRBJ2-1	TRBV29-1	TLTGGTGVNEQF
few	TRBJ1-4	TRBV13	ASSLSNEKLF
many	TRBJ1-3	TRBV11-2	ASSLRTPGTGSLSSGNTIY
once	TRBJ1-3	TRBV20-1	SAGAYVSGNTIY
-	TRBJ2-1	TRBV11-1	ASSLEAASNEQF
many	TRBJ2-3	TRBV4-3	ASSQAVAGDTDTQY
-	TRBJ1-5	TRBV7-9	ASSPGPDRGSQPQH
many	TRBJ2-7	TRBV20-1	SAKGGGSYEQY
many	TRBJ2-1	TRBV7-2	ASSFSGLGSYNEQF
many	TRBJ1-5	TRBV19	ASSPPLQVYSNQPQH
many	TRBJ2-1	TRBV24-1	ATSDFGTSGSDEQF
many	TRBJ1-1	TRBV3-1	ASSQSDRGNTEAF
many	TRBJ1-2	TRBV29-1	SVPGQSTGFYGYT
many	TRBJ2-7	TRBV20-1	SAFGDRGQNEQY
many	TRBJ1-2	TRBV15	ATSRAGKGGYT
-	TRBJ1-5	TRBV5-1	ASSLNLNQPQH
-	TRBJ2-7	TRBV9	ASSVDTVRGLDGEQY
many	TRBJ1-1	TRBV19	ASSIGGTGNTEAF
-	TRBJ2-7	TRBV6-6	SSAGVPYEQY
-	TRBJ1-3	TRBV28	ASSRTGTTGNTIY
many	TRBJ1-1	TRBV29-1	SVLVQTNTEAF
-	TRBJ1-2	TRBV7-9	ASSVGTHYGHT
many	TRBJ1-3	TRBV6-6	ASSYPGQTSSGNTIY
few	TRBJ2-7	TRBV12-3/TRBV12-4	ASSFDRGYEQY
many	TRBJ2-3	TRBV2	ATYRDSNTDTQY
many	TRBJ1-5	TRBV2	ASSPDGNQPQH
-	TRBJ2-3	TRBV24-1	ATSAAWGAKVTDTQY
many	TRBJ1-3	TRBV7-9	ASSLERTNTIY
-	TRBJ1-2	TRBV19	ASKRSQGYSDYGYT
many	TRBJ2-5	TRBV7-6	ASSHRRGGETQY
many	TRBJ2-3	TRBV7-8	ASSLGASGRAGDTQY
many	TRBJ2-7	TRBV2	ASSRISVGTYEQY
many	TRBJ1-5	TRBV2	AGGGLFNQPQH
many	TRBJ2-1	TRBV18	ASSHVGGGAGNEQF
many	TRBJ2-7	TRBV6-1	ASSTGNPYEQY
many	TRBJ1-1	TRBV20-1	SAGQGNTEAF
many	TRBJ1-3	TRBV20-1	SAIWPDGNTIY
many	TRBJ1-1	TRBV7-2	ASSPGRLNTEAF
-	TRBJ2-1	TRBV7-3	ASSLTGTSGNGQF
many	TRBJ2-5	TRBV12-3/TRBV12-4	ASSQVQETQY
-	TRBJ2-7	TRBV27	ASSPRLAGGDYEQY
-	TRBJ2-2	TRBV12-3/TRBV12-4	ASRLTGNTGELF
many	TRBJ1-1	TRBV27	ASSLQGYTEAF
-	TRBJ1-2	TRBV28	VSSLMTGSGYT